The 2 T cell receptor beta chains reported below all come from one sample, sequenced in a study of technical replicates of blood from several donors. The repertoire was sequenced with immunoSEQ multiplex PCR; TCRdb's copy has only in-frame clones and lacks some. The sample yields approximately 70,000 clones, about nine tenths seen once. Sequenced input: T cells isolated from PBMCs. These receptors originate from a human donor in good health.

The chain has TRBV30 and TRBJ1-3; D gene uncertain. The V gene's germline CDR1 is GTSNPN and CDR2 SVGIG (reference sequence). The germline V and J ends were trimmed by 8 bases and 0 bases, with 17 bases remaining between them. The CDR3 has 15 residues. CDR3 nucleotides: TGTGCCGGCGGAAGGCTTTTCGGCTCTGGAAACACCATATATTTT. As protein: CAGGRLFGSGNTIYF.

V gene TRBV9 combines with J gene TRBJ2-3; 7 bases are a match to TRBD2. From germline, CDR1 is SGDLS and CDR2 YYNGEE. The CDR3 totals 16 residues. Trimming took 2 bases from V and 2 from J; bases not matched to a gene: 8. CDR3 in amino acids: CASSVTAGATTDTQYF. CDR3 nucleotides: TGTGCCAGCAGCGTGACCGCGGGAGCCACCACAGATACGCAGTATTTT.